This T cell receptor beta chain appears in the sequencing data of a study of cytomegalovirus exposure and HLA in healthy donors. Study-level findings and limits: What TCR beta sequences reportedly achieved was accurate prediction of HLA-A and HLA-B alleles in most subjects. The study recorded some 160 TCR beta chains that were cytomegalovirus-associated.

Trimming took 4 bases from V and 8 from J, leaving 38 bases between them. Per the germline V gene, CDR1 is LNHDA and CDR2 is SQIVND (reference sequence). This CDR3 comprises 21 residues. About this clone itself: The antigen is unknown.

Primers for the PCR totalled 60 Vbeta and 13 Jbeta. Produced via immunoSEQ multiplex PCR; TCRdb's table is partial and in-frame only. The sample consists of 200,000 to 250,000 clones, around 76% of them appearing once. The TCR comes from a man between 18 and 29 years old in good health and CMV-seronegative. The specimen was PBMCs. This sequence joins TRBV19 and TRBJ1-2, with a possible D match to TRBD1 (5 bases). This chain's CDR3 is CASSTINSGTYTAGGVQGYTF. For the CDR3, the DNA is TGTGCCAGTAGTACAATTAATAGCGGGACCTATACTGCGGGAGGAGTCCAAGGCTACACCTTC.